This record covers a single TCR beta chain. Methods used by the authors: Amplification of reference gene primers provided the estimated nucleated cell counts. This table comes from immunoSEQ multiplex PCR, and its TCRdb copy is limited to in-frame clones, with some not included. V and J calls plus clone size are reproduced from that table; the DNA served to infer D and trimming. This table holds 200,000 to 250,000 clones, roughly 80% found once. These data are taken from a study of blood T cell repertoires in COVID-19. Study background: T cells, B-cell-depleted T cells, or PBMCs supplied cDNA or gDNA.

CDR1 GTSNPN and CDR2 SVGIG come from the germline V gene (reference sequence). The germline V and J ends were trimmed by 2 bases and 1 base, with 9 bases remaining between them. The CDR3 loop spans 13 amino acids. The specimen sequenced was peripheral blood. The source of this sequence is a human donor in a cohort sampled during active COVID-19. The chain joins TRBV30 to TRBJ2-7; D is possibly TRBD2 (5 bases). The CDR3 loop reads CAWSLGGSYEQYF. CDR3 sequence (DNA): TGTGCCTGGAGTCTTGGAGGATCCTACGAGCAGTACTTC.